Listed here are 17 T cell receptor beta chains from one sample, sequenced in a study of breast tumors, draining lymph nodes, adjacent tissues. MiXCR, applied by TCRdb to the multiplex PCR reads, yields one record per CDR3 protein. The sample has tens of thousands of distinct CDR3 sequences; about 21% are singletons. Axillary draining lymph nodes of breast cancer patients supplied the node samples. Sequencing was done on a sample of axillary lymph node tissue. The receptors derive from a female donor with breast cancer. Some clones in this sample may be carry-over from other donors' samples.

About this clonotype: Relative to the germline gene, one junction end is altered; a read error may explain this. The CDR3 loop is CASNPGVGRPPNYKQYF. CDR3 in DNA: TGTGCCAGCAACCCCGGGGTCGGCAGGCCGCCGAACTACAAGCAGTACTTC. The rearrangement joins TRBV27 to TRBJ2-7, with D maybe TRBD2 (5 bases). The CDR3 loop spans 17 amino acids. Germline loops: CDR1 MNHEY, CDR2 SMNVEV (reference sequence).

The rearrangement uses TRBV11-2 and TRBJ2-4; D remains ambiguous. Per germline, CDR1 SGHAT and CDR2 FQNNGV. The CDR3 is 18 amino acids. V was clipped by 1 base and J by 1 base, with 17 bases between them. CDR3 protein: CASSLVLRDRWAKNIQYF. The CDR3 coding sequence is TGTGCCAGCAGCTTAGTTTTGAGAGATCGCTGGGCCAAAAACATTCAGTACTTC. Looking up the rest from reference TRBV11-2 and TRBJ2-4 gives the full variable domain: EAGVAQSPRYKIIEKRQSVAFWCNPISGHATLYWYQQILGQGPKLLIQFQNNGVVDDSQLPKDRFSAERLKGVDSTLKIQPAKLEDSAVYLCASSLVLRDRWAKNIQYFGAGTRLSVL.

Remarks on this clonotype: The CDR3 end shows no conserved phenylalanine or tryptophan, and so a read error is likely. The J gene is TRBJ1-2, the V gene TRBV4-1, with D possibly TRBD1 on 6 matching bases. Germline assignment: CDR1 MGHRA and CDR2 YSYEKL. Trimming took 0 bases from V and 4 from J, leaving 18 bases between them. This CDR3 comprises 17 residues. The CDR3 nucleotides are TGCGCCAGCAGCCAAGATCCATCCGGGGGGCAGGGCTATGGCTACACCCTC. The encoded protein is CASSQDPSGGQGYGYTL.

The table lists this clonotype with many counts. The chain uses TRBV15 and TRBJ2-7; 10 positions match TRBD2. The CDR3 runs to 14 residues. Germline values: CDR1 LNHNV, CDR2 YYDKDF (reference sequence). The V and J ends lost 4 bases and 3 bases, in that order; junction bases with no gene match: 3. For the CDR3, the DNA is TGTGCCACCAGCACTAGCGGGAGACTCTACGAGCAGTACTTC. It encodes CATSTSGRLYEQYF. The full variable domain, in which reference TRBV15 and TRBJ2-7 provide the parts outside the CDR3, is DAMVIQNPRYQVTQFGKPVTLSCSQTLNHNVMYWYQQKSSQAPKLLFHYYDKDFNNEADTPDNFQSRRPNTSFCFLDIRSPGLGDTAMYLCATSTSGRLYEQYFGPGTRLTVT.

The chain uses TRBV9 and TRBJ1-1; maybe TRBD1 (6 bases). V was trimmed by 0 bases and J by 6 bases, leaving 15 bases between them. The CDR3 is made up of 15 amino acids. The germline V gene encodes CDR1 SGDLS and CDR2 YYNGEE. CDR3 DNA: TGTGCCAGCAGCGTAGGGGGGGGCACGGGAGCTGAAGCTTTCTTT. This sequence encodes CASSVGGGTGAEAFF.

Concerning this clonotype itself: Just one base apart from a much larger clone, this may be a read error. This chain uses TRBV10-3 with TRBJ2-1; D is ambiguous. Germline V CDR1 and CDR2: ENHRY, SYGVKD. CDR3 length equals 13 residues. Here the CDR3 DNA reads TGTGCCATCAGGCCGTACCCAAACAATGAGCAGCTCTTC. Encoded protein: CAIRPYPNNEQLF.

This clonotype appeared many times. The CDR3 reads CSSTGTSGSADTQYF. CDR3 nucleotides: TGCAGTTCGACCGGGACTAGCGGGAGTGCAGATACGCAGTATTTT. The V and J genes are TRBV20-1 and TRBJ2-3, with 14 bases that match TRBD2. V dropped 8 bases and J dropped 4; count of bases not matched to a gene: 8. This CDR3 has 15 amino acids. Germline V gene lookup returns CDR1 DFQATT and CDR2 SNEGSKA (reference sequence).

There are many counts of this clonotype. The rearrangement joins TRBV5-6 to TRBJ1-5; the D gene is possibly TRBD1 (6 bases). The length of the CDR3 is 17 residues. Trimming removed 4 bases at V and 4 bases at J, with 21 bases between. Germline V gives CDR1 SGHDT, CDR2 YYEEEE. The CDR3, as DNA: TGTGCCAGCAGCGCTTACAGTGGAGACAGGACTAATCAGCCCCAGCATTTT. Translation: CASSAYSGDRTNQPQHF. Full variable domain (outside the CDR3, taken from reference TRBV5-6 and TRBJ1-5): DAGVTQSPTHLIKTRGQQVTLRCSPKSGHDTVSWYQQALGQGPQFIFQYYEEEERQRGNFPDRFSGHQFPNYSSELNVNALLLGDSALYLCASSAYSGDRTNQPQHFGDGTRLSIL.

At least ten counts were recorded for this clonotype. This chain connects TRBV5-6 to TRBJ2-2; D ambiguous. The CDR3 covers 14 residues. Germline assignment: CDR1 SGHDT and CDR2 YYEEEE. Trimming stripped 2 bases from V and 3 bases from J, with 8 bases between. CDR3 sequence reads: CASSFGPHTGELFF. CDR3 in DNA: TGTGCCAGCAGCTTCGGACCGCACACCGGGGAGCTGTTTTTT.

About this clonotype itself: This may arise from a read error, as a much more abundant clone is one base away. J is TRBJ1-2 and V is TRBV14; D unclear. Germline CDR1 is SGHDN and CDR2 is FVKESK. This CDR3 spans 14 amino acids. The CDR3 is CAGSSTAPNYGYTF. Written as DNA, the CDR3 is TGTGCCGGCAGCTCGACGGCCCCCAACTATGGCTACACCTTC.

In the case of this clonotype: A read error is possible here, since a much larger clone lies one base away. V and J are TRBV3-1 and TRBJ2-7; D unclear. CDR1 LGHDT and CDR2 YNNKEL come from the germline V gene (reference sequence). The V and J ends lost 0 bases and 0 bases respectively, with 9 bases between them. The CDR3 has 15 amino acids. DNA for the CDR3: TGTGCCAGCAGCCAAGATCTGGACGGCTCCTACGAGCAGTACTTC. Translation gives CASSQDLDGSYEQYF.

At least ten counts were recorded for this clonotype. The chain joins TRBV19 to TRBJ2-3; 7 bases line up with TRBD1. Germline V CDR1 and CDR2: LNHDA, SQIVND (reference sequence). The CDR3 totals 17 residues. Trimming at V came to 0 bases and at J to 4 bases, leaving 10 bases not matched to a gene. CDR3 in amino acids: CASSIDPRRGLPDTQYF. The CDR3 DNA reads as TGTGCCAGTAGTATAGATCCGAGAAGGGGGCTTCCAGATACGCAGTATTTT.

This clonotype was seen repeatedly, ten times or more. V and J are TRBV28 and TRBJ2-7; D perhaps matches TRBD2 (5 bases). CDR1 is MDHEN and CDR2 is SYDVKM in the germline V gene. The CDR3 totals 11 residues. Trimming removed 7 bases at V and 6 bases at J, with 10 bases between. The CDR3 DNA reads TGTGCCAGCACCAGTCGGGGCGAGCAGTACTTC. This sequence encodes CASTSRGEQYF.

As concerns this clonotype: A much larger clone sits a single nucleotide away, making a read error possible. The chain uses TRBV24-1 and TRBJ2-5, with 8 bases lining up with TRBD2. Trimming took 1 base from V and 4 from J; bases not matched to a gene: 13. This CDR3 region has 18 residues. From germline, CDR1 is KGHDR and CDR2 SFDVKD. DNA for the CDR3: TGTGCCACCAGTGATTTCTGGGAAGCGGGGGCCAGGGGAGAGACCCAGTACTTC. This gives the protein CATSDFWEAGARGETQYF.

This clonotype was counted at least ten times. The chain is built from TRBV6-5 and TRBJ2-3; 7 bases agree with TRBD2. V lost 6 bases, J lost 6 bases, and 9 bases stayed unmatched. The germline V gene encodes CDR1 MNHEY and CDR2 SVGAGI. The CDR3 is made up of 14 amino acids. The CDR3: CASRMTSRADTQYF. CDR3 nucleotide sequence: TGTGCCAGCAGGATGACTAGCCGGGCGGATACGCAGTATTTT.

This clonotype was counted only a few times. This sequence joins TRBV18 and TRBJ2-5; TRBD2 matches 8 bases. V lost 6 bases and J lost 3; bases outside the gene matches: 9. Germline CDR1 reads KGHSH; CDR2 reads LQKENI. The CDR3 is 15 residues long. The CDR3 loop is CASSQPTSAKETQYF. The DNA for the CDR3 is TGTGCCAGCTCCCAACCGACTAGCGCCAAAGAGACCCAGTACTTC.

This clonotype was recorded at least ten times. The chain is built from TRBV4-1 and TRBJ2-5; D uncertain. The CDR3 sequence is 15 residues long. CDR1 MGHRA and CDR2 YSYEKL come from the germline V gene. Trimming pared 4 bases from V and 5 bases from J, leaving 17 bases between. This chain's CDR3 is CASSPANPSSETQYF. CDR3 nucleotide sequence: TGCGCCAGCAGCCCAGCAAATCCTAGTAGCGAGACCCAGTACTTC.